The present TCR beta chain was sequenced within a study of blood T cell repertoires in COVID-19. Participants were aged roughly 18 to 90 years, lived in 20 to 25 US areas, and enrolled virtually. Participants were placed into cohorts based on the clinical history they reported. Cohort 3 donors were reported recovered after two negative PCRs, clearance, or symptom resolution. Per the original methods: Scientists estimated how many nucleated cells there were by amplifying reference gene primers. Clones were sequenced by immunoSEQ multiplex PCR, and TCRdb holds only the in-frame ones, with some missing. V, J and clone size derive from that table, while D and trimming were established from the DNA sequence. The sample contains under 200,000 clones, less than 85% of which appear only once. V dropped 3 bases and J dropped 4; count of bases not matched to a gene: 12. CDR1 KGHSH and CDR2 LQKENI come from the germline V gene. The CDR3 is 18 amino acids.

The sample consisted of PBMCs or T cells enriched from blood (not recorded which). The chain combines TRBV18 with TRBJ1-4, with 9 positions matching TRBD1. The sequence derives from a man aged 55 to 70 who had recovered from COVID-19. The CDR3 bases are TGTGCCAGCTCACCTCAACTCACAGGGGGCCAGGGTAATGAAAAACTGTTTTTT. This codes for CASSPQLTGGQGNEKLFF.